The table lists the clone carrying this T cell receptor beta chain with many counts. The sample comes from a study of T-cell memory formation after mild COVID-19. One entry per CDR3 protein, called by TCRdb with MiXCR from the 5' RACE reads. The sample lists 14,000 to 15,000 distinct CDR3 sequences, about a fifth occurring once. Sample: PBMCs or a T cell subset sorted from them (not recorded which). This TCR was sampled from a man between 18 and 29 years old who had mild COVID-19 (a few samples of this study predate the infection). Cell type and time point are not known.

DNA of the CDR3: TGCGCCAGCAGGGAAAACAGGCGGAACACTGAAGCTTTCTTT. It yields the protein CASRENRRNTEAFF. The chain couples TRBV5-1 to TRBJ1-1; tentative D call: TRBD1 (5 bases). There are 14 residues in the CDR3. V was clipped by 5 bases and J by 1 base, with 12 bases between them. Germline V gives CDR1 SGHRS, CDR2 YFSETQ.